These T cell receptor beta chains were read from a single sample in a study of shared clonotypes between healthy human individuals. Assay: immunoSEQ multiplex PCR; the TCRdb copy retains only in-frame clones and omits some. The table has hundreds of thousands of clones, approximately 96% seen once. Sample: naive CD8+ T cells sorted from blood. Receptor source: a woman aged 25 to 39 in good health. Each CDR3 is given with its conserved first and last residue. D genes are given only for firm matches. Clone size is shown for a subset of rows, as once, few, many or a class of expanded clone.

>TRBV30|TRBJ2-3|few|NA
TGTGCCTGGAGGGGTCAGGTCGAGTCGGATACGCAGTATTTT
CAWRGQVESDTQYF
>TRBV19|TRBJ1-4|NA|TRBD1
TGTGCCAGTAGTATCCCGCTGGAGACAGGGGTTGTTAATGAAAAACTGTTTTTT
CASSIPLETGVVNEKLFF
>TRBV29-1|TRBJ1-2|NA|TRBD1
TGCAGCGTTGAAACAGGGGGGGTCTATGGCTACACCTTC
CSVETGGVYGYTF
>TRBV9|TRBJ2-5|NA|NA
TGTGCCAGCAGCGTGGGGAGTGGTCAAGAGACCCAGTACTTC
CASSVGSGQETQYF
>TRBV27|TRBJ2-5|NA|TRBD2
TGTGCCAGCAGCGCCGGGACTAGAGGAGAGACCCAGTACTTC
CASSAGTRGETQYF
>TRBV5-1|TRBJ1-1|NA|NA
TGCGCCAGCAGCTTGGAAACCGTGAACACTGAAGCTTTCTTT
CASSLETVNTEAFF
>TRBV23-1|TRBJ1-2|NA|NA
TGCGCCAGCAGTCGTCGTGTTCATAACTATGGCTACACCTTC
CASSRRVHNYGYTF
>TRBV15|TRBJ1-2|NA|NA
TGTGCCACCGCCAGCGGGGAACCGGACAGAGCTAACTATGGCTACACCTTC
CATASGEPDRANYGYTF
>TRBV27|TRBJ1-1|NA|NA
TGTGCCAGCAGTTTTCCGGGCAGCACTGAAGCTTTCTTT
CASSFPGSTEAFF
>TRBV27|TRBJ1-5|NA|NA
TGTGCCAGCAGTTTTAGGCAGGGACTTGGTCAGCCCCAGCATTTT
CASSFRQGLGQPQHF
>TRBV27|TRBJ2-1|once|NA
TGTGCCAGCAGTTTTGGGGACACATACAATGAGCAGTTCTTC
CASSFGDTYNEQFF
>TRBV11-1|TRBJ2-7|NA|NA
TGTGCCAGCAGCTTAATGGCCGACTACGAGCAGTACTTC
CASSLMADYEQYF
>TRBV4-1|TRBJ1-5|NA|NA
TGCGCCAGCAGCCAAGATGGCGGGGCGCATCAGCCCCAGCATTTT
CASSQDGGAHQPQHF
>TRBV7-6|TRBJ2-1|NA|NA
TGTGCCAGCAGACCTAGTGGGGGACCGTACTACAATGAGCAGTTCTTC
CASRPSGGPYYNEQFF
>TRBV2|TRBJ2-1|NA|NA
TGTGCCAGCAGTGGGGTCCCAGGAAGCGGCGATGAGCAGTTCTTC
CASSGVPGSGDEQFF
>TRBV7-9|TRBJ2-7|NA|NA
TGTGCCAGCAGTCATGCAGGGTACTACGAGCAGTACTTC
CASSHAGYYEQYF
>TRBV28|TRBJ2-4|NA|TRBD2
TGTGCCACCAGCTTTCGAGCCACCCGATCCGGGAGGGCCAAAAACATTCAGTACTTC
CATSFRATRSGRAKNIQYF
>TRBV11-2|TRBJ2-7|NA|NA
TGTGCCAGCAGCTTAGGAGGGGGGAGGCAGTACTTC
CASSLGGGRQYF
>TRBV5-4|TRBJ1-3|NA|NA
TGTGCCAGCAGCCCTGGGACATCGGGAAACACCATATATTTT
CASSPGTSGNTIYF
>TRBV7-9|TRBJ2-3|NA|NA
TGTGCCAGCAGCTTAGCGGAGATGGCCTACCTTGGCACAGATACGCAGTATTTT
CASSLAEMAYLGTDTQYF
>TRBV7-7|TRBJ2-7|NA|TRBD2
TGTGCCAGCAGCCCGAGACTAGCGGGTCGGGAGGACGAGCAGTACTTC
CASSPRLAGREDEQYF
>TRBV2|TRBJ2-6|few|NA
TGTGCCACATCCCTACCCGACTCCGGGGCCAACGTCCTGACTTTC
CATSLPDSGANVLTF
>TRBV5-4|TRBJ2-3|NA|TRBD2
TGTGCCAGCAGTACTAGCGGGGGGCCGTGGGATACGCAGTATTTT
CASSTSGGPWDTQYF
>TRBV7-9|TRBJ1-1|NA|NA
TGTGCCAGCAGCTTAGGCGTGGGGCGGAGCACTGAAGCTTTCTTT
CASSLGVGRSTEAFF
>TRBV30|TRBJ2-4|NA|NA
TGTGCCTGGAGTGAGTGGGCAGCGAGCAAAAACATTCAGTACTTC
CAWSEWAASKNIQYF
>TRBV14|TRBJ2-1|NA|NA
TGTGCCAGCAGCCAAAGGCGGGTAACCTACAATGAGCAGTTCTTC
CASSQRRVTYNEQFF
>TRBV5-6|TRBJ2-7|NA|NA
TGTGCCAGCAGCTTGGCCGGGTCCTCCTACGAGCAGTACTTC
CASSLAGSSYEQYF
>TRBV28|TRBJ2-1|NA|NA
TGTGCCAGCACCACTTCGGCGGAGTTAGGCTACAATGAGCAGTTCTTC
CASTTSAELGYNEQFF
>TRBV6-1|TRBJ2-7|NA|TRBD1
TGTGCCAGCAGTGAGGGGCTCGGGACAGGGCGAAGGGAGCAGTACTTC
CASSEGLGTGRREQYF
>TRBV7-8|TRBJ2-7|NA|NA
TGTGCCAGCAGCTTAGGGACAGAAGCCTCCTACGAGCAGTACTTC
CASSLGTEASYEQYF
>TRBV7-6|TRBJ2-1|NA|TRBD2
TGTGCCAGCAGCTTCGAACTAGCGGGGAGTTACAATGAGCAGTTCTTC
CASSFELAGSYNEQFF
>TRBV19|TRBJ2-7|NA|NA
TGTGCCAGTAGAATGGGGTCCGAGGGAGAGCAGTACTTC
CASRMGSEGEQYF
>TRBV28|TRBJ2-2|NA|TRBD1
TGTGCCAGCAGTGTTCCGGGACAGGGCGGGGCCGGGGAGCTGTTTTTT
CASSVPGQGGAGELFF
>TRBV5-1|TRBJ1-5|NA|NA
TGCGCCAGCAGCTTGGGAGGGTCGGGCAATCAGCCCCAGCATTTT
CASSLGGSGNQPQHF
>TRBV30|TRBJ1-1|NA|NA
TGTGCCTGGAGCCTAGGGACTGAAGCTTTCTTT
CAWSLGTEAFF
>TRBV29-1|TRBJ1-2|NA|NA
TGCAGCGTTGGAGGTCCCTATGGCTACACCTTC
CSVGGPYGYTF
>TRBV29-1|TRBJ1-1|NA|NA
TGCAGCGTAGCTTGGGACTCAGGGTGGGGGGTCACTGAAGCTTTCTTT
CSVAWDSGWGVTEAFF
>TRBV5-6|TRBJ2-1|NA|NA
TGTGCCAGCAGCCGATTGAGCTCCTACAATGAGCAGTTCTTC
CASSRLSSYNEQFF
>TRBV6-6|TRBJ2-5|NA|NA
TGTGCCAGCAGAGCCCGGGACTTGAGTGAGGTCGAGACCCAGTACTTC
CASRARDLSEVETQYF
>TRBV29-1|TRBJ2-7|NA|NA
TGCAGCGTCGTTGGAGGAAAGCGGGCGGAAGGGACCTACGAGCAGTACTTC
CSVVGGKRAEGTYEQYF
>TRBV7-3|TRBJ2-5|NA|TRBD2
TGTGCCAGCAGCTTAAGCGGTAGCGGGGCTAAAGAGACCCAGTACTTC
CASSLSGSGAKETQYF
>TRBV19|TRBJ2-1|NA|TRBD2
TGTGCCAGTAGTTTGGGACTAGCGGGGTACAATGAGCAGTTCTTC
CASSLGLAGYNEQFF
>TRBV5-1|TRBJ2-7|once|NA
TGCGCCAGCAGCCCGGTCGGACATGGGACCGCCTACGAGCAGTACTTC
CASSPVGHGTAYEQYF
>TRBV2|TRBJ2-7|once|TRBD2
TGTGCCAGTCAAACAACGACTAGCGGGAGGGCCCTCGAGCAGTACTTC
CASQTTTSGRALEQYF